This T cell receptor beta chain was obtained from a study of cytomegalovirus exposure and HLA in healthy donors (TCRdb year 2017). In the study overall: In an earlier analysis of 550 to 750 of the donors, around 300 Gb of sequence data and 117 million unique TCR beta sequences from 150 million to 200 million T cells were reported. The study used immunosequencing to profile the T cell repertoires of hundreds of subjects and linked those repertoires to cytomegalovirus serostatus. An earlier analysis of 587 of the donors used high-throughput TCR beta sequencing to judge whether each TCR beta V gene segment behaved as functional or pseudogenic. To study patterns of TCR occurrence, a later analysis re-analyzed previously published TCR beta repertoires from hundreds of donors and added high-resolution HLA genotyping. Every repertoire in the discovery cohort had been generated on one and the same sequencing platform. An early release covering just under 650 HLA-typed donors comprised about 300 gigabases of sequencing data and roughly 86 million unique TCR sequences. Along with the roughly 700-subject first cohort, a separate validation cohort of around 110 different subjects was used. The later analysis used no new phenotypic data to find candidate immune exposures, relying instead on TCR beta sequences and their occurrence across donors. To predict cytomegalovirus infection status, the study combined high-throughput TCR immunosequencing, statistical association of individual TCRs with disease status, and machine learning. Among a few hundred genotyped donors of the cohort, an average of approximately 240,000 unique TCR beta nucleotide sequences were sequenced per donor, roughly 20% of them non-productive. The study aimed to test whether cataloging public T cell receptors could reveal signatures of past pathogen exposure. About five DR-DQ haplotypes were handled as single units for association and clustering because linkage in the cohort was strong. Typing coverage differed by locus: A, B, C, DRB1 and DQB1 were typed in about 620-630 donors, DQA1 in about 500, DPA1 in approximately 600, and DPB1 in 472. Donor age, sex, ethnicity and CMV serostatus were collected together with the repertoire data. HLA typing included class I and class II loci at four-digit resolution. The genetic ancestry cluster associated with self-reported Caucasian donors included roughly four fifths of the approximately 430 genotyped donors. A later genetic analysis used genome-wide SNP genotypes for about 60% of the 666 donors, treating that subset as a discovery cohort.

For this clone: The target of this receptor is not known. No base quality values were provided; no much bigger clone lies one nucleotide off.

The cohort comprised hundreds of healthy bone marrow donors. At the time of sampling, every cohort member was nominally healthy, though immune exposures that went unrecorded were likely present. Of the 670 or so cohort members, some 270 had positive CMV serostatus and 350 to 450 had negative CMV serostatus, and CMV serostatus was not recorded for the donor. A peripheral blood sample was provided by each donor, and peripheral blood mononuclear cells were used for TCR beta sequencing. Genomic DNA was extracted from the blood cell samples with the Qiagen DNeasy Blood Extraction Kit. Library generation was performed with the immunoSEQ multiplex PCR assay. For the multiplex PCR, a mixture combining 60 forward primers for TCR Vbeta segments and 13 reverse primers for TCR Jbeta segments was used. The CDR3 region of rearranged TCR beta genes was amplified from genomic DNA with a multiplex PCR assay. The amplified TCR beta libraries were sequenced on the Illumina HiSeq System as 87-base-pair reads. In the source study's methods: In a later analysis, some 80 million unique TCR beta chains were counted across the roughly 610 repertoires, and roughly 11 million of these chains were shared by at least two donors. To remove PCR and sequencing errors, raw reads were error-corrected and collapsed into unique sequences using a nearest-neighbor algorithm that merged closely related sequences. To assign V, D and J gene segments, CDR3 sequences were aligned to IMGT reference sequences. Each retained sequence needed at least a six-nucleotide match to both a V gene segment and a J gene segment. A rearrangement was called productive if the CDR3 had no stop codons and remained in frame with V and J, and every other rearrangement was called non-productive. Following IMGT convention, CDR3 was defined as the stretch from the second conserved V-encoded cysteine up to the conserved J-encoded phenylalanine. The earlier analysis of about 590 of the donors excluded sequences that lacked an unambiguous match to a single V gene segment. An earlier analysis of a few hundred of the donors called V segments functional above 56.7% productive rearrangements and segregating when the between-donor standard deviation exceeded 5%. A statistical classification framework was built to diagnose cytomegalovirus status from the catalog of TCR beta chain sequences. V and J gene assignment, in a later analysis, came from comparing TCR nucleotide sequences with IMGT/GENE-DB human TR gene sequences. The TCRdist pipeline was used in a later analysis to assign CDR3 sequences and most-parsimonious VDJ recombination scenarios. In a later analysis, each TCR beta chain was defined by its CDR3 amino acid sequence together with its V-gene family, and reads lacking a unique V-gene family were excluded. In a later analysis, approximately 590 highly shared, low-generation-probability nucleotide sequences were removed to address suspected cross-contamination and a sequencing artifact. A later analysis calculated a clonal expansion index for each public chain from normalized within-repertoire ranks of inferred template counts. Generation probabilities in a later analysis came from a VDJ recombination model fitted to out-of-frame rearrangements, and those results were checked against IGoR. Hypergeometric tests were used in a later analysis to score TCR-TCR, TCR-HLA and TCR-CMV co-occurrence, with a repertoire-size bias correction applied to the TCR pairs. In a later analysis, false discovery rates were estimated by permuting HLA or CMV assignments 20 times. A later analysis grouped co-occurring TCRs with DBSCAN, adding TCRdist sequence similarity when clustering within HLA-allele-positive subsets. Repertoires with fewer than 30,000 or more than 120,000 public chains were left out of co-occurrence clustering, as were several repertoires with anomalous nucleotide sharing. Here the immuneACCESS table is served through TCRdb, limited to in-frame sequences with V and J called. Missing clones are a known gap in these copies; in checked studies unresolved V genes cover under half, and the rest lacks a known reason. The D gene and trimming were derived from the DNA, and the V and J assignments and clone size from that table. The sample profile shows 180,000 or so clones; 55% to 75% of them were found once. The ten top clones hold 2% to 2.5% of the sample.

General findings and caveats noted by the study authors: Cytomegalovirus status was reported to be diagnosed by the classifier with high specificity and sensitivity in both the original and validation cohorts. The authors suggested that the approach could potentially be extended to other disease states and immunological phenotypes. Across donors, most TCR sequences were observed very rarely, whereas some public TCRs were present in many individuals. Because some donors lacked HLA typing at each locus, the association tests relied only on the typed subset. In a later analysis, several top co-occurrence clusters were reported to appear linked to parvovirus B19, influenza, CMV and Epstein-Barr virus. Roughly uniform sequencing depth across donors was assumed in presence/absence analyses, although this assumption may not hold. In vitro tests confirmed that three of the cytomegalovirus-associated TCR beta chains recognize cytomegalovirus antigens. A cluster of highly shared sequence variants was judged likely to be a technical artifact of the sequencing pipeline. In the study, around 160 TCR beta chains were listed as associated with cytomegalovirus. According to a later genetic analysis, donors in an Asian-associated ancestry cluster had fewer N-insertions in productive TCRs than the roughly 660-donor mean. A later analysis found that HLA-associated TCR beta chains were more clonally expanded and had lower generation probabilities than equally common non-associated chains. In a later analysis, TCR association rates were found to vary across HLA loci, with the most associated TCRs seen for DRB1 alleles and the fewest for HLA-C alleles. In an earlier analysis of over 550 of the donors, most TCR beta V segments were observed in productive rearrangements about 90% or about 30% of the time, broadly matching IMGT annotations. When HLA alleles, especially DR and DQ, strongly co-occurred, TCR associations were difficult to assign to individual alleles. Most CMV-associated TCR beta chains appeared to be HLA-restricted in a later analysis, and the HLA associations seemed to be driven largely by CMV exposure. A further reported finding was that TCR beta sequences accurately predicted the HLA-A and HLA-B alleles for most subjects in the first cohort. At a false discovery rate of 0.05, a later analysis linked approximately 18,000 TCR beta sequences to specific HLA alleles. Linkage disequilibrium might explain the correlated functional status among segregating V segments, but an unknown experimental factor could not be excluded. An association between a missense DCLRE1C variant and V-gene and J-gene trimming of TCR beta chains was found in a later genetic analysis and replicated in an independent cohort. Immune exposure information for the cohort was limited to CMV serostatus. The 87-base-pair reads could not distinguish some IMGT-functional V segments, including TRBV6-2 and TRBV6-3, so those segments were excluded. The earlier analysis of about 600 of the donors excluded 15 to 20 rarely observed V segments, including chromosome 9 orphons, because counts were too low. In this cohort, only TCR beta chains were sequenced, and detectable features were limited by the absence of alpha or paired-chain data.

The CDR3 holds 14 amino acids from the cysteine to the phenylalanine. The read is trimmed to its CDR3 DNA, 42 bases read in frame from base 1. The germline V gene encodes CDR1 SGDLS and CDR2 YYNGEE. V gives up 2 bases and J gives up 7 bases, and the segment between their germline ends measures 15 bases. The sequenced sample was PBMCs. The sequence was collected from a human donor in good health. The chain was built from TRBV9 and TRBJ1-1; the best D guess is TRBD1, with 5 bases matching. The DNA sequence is TGTGCCAGCAGCGTCTCTAGCGGGGACGGTGAAGCTTTCTTT. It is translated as CASSVSSGDGEAFF.